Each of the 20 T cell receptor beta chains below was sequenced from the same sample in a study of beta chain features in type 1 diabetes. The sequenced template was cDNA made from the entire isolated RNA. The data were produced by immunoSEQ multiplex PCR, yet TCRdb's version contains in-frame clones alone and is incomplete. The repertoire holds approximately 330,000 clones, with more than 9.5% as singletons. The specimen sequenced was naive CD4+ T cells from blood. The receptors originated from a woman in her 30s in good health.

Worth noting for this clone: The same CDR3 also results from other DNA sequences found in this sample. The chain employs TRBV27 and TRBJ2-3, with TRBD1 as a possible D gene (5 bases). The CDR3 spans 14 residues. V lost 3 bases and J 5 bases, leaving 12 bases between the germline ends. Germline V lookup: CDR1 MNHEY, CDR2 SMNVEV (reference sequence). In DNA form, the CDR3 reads TGTGCCAGCAGTTTCCGGCGAGGACAAGATACGCAGTATTTT. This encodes CASSFRRGQDTQYF.

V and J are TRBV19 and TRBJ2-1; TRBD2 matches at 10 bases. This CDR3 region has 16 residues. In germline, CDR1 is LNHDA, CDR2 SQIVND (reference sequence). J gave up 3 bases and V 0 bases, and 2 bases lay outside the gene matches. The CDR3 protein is CASSIDSSGSYNEQFF. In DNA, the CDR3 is TGTGCCAGTAGTATAGATTCTAGCGGGAGCTACAATGAGCAGTTCTTC.

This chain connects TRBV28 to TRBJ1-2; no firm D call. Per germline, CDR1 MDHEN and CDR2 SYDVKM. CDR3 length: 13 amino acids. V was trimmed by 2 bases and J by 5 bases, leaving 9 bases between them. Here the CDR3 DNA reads TGTGCCAGCAGTTTAGACACAGAGTATGGCTACACCTTC. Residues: CASSLDTEYGYTF.

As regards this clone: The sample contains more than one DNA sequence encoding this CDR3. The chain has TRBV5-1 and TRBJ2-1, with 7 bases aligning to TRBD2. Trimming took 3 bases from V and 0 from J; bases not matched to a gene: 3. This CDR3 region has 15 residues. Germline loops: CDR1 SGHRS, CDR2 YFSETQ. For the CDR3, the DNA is TGCGCCAGCAGCTCTTTAGCGGGCTCCTACAATGAGCAGTTCTTC. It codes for CASSSLAGSYNEQFF. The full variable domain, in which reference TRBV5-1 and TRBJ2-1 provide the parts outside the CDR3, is KAGVTQTPRYLIKTRGQQVTLSCSPISGHRSVSWYQQTPGQGLQFLFEYFSETQRNKGNFPGRFSGRQFSNSRSEMNVSTLELGDSALYLCASSSLAGSYNEQFFGPGTRLTVL.

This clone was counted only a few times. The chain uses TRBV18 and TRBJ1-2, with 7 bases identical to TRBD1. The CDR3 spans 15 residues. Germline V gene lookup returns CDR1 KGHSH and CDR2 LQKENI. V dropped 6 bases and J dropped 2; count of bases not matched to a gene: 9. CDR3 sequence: CASSPTAGQNYGYTF. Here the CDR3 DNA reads TGTGCCAGCTCGCCAACTGCGGGACAGAACTATGGCTACACCTTC.

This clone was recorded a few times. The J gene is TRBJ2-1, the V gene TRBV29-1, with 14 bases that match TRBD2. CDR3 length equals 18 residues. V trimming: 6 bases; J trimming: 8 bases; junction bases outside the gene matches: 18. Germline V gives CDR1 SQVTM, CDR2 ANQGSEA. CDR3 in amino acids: CSVGEGTSGSSLGHEQFF. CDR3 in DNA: TGCAGCGTCGGAGAAGGGACTAGCGGGAGTTCCCTCGGTCATGAGCAGTTCTTC.

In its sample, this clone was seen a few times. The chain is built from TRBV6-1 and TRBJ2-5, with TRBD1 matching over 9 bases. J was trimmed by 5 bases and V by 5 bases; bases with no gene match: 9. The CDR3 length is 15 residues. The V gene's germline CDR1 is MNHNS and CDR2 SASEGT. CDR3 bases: TGTGCCAGCAGTCCGACAGGGGGGACGAGGGAGACCCAGTACTTC. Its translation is CASSPTGGTRETQYF.

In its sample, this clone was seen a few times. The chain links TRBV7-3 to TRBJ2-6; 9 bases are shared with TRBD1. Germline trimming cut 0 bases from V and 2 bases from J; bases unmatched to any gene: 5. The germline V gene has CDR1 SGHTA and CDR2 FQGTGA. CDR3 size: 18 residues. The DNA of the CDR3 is TGTGCCAGCAGCTTAACCGGGACAGGGACGCCTGGGGCCAACGTCCTGACTTTC. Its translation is CASSLTGTGTPGANVLTF.

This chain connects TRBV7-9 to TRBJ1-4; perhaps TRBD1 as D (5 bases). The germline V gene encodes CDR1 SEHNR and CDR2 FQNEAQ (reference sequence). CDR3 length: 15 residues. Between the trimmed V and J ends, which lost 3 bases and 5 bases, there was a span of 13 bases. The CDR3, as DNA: TGTGCCAGCAGCTTGGGACGGGGGAGGAATGAAAAACTGTTTTTT. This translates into CASSLGRGRNEKLFF.

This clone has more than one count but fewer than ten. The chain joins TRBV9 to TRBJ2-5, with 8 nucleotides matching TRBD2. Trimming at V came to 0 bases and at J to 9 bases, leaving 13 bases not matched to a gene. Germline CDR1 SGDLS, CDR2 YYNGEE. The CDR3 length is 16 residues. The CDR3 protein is CASSVVGGAQLEAQYF. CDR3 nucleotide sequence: TGTGCCAGCAGCGTAGTCGGGGGGGCCCAACTGGAGGCCCAGTACTTC.

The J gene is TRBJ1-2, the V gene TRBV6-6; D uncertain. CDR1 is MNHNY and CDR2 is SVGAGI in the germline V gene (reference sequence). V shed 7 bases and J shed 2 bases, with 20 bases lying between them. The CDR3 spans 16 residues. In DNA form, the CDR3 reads TGTGCCAGCACCACGGGAGGAGGACTTACGAACTATGGCTACACCTTC. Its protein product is CASTTGGGLTNYGYTF.

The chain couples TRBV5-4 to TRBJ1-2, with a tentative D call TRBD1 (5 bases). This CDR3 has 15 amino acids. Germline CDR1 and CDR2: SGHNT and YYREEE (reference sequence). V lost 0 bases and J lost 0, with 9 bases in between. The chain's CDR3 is CASSLAGDTNYGYTF. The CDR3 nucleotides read TGTGCCAGCAGCTTGGCGGGGGATACTAACTATGGCTACACCTTC.

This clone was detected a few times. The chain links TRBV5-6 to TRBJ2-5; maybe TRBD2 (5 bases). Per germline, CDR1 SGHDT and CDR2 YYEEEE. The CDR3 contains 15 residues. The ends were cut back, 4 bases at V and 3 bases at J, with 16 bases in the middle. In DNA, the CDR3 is TGTGCCAGCAGCCGGAGGACCGTAGTGGAAGAGACCCAGTACTTC. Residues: CASSRRTVVEETQYF.

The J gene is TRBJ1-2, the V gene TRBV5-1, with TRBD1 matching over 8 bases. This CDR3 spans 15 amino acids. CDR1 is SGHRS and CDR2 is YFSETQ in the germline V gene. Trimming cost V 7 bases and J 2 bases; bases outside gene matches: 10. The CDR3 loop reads CASGGQGNQNYGYTF. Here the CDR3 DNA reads TGCGCCAGCGGAGGACAGGGAAATCAGAACTATGGCTACACCTTC.

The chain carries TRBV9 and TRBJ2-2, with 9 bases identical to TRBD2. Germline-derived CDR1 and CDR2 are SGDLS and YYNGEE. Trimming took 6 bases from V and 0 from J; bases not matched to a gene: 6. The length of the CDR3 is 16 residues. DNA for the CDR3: TGTGCCAGCAAGGCTAGCGGGGATTCGAACACCGGGGAGCTGTTTTTT. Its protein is CASKASGDSNTGELFF.

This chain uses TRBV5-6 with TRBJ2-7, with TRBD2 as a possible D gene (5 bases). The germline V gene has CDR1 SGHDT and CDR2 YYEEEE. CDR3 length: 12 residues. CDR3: CASSLEGAPRSV. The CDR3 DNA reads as TGTGCCAGCAGCTTGGAGGGAGCCCCGAGATCGGTC.

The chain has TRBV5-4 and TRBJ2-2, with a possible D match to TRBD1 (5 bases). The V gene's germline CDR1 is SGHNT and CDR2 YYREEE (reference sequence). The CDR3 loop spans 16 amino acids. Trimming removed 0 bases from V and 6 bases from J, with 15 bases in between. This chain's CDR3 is CASSLEAGKYPGELFF. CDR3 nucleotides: TGTGCCAGCAGCTTGGAGGCAGGGAAGTATCCCGGGGAGCTGTTTTTT.

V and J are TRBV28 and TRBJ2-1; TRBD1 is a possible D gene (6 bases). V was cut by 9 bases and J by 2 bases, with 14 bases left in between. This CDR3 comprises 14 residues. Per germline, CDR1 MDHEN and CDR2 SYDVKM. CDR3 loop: CASCQGQAYNEQFF. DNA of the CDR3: TGTGCCAGTTGCCAGGGACAAGCCTACAATGAGCAGTTCTTC.

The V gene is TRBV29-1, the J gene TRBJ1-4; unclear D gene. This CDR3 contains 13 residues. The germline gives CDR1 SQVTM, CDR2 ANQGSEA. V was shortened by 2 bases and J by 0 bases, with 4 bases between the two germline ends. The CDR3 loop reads CSVERSTNEKLFF. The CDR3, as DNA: TGCAGCGTTGAACGGTCAACTAATGAAAAACTGTTTTTT. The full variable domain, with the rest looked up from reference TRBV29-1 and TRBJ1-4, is SAVISQKPSRDICQRGTSLTIQCQVDSQVTMMFWYRQQPGQSLTLIATANQGSEATYESGFVIDKFPISRPNLTFSTLTVSNMSPEDSSIYLCSVERSTNEKLFFGSGTQLSVL.

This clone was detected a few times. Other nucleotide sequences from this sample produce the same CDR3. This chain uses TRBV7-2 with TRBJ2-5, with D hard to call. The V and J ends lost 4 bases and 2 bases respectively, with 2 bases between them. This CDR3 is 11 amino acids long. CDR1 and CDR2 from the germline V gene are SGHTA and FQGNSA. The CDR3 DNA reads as TGTGCCAGCAGCTCACAAGAGACCCAGTACTTC. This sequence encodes CASSSQETQYF. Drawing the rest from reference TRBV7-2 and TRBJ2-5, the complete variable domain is GAGVSQSPSNKVTEKGKDVELRCDPISGHTALYWYRQSLGQGLEFLIYFQGNSAPDKSGLPSDRFSAERTGGSVSTLTIQRTQQEDSAVYLCASSSQETQYFGPGTRLLVL.